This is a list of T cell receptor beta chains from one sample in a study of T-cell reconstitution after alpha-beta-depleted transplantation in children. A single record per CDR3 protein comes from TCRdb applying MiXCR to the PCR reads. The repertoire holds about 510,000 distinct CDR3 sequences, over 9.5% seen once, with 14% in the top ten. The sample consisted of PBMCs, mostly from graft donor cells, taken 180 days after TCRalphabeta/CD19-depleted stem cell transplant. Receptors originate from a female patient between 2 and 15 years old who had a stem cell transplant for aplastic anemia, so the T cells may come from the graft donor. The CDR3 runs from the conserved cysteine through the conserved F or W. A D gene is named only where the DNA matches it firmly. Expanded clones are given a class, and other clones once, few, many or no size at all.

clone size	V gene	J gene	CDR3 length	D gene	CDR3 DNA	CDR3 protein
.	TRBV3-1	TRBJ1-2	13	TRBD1	TGTGCCAGCAGCCATGCCTACAGGGGTGGCTACACCTTC	CASSHAYRGGYTF
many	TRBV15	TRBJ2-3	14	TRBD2	TGTGCCACCAGCCTTAGCGGGAGAACAGATACGCAGTATTTT	CATSLSGRTDTQYF
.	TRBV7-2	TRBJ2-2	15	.	TGTGCCAGCAGCTTACAAGGGGGGCCCACCGGGGAGCTGTTTTTT	CASSLQGGPTGELFF
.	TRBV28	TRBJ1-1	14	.	TGTGCCAGCAGTTTGGACACCCACCCCACTGAAGCTTTCTTT	CASSLDTHPTEAFF
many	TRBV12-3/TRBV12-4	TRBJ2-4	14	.	TGTGCCAGCAGTCCCCCGGGACTCGAAAACATTCAGTACTTC	CASSPPGLENIQYF
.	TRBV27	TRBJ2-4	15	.	TGTGCCAGCAGTTTATCACAGGTTTACAAAAACATTCAGTACTTC	CASSLSQVYKNIQYF
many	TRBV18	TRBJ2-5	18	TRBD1	TGTGCCAGCTCACCAAGCTGGGCCGACAGGGGGACACAAGAGACCCAGTACTTC	CASSPSWADRGTQETQYF
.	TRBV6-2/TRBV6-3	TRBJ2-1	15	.	TGTGCCAGCAGTTATCTAGGTCAATCTTACAATGAGCAGTTCTTC	CASSYLGQSYNEQFF
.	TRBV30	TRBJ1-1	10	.	TGCATTTATAGGGGTACTGAAGCTTTCTTT	CIYRGTEAFF
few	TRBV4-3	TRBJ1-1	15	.	TGCGCCAGCAGCCAAGAAGGAACAGGGAACACTGAAGCTTTCTTT	CASSQEGTGNTEAFF